This record covers a single T cell receptor (beta chain). Its target is unknown. The CDR3 extends over 13 amino acids. Germline CDR1 is SEHNR and CDR2 is FQNEAQ (reference sequence). V was trimmed by 4 bases and J by 4 bases, leaving 11 bases between them. Data came from immunoSEQ multiplex PCR; TCRdb stores just in-frame clones and leaves some out. The sample yields 20,000 or so clones, around nine tenths seen once. The data are from a study of OX40 agonist ivuxolimab in advanced cancers. Across the whole study: Hepatocellular carcinoma, melanoma, renal cell or head and neck cancer was diagnosed in the dose-escalation patients. A partial response was reached by three patients: one with hepatocellular carcinoma and two with cutaneous melanoma.

Study-level results: Among the lowest peripheral clonal expansion occurred in 0.1-3.0 mg/kg partial responders.

The source of this sequence is an adult with an advanced solid tumor such as melanoma, head and neck, liver or kidney cancer. Here the sequenced sample was CD4+ or CD8+ T cells sorted from blood, taken in a trial of the OX40 agonist ivuxolimab. V gene TRBV7-9 combines with J gene TRBJ2-7, with D possibly called TRBD1 or TRBD2 (5 bases each). The CDR3 is CASSSGTGYEQYF. CDR3 coding DNA: TGTGCCAGCAGCTCCGGGACGGGATACGAGCAGTACTTC.